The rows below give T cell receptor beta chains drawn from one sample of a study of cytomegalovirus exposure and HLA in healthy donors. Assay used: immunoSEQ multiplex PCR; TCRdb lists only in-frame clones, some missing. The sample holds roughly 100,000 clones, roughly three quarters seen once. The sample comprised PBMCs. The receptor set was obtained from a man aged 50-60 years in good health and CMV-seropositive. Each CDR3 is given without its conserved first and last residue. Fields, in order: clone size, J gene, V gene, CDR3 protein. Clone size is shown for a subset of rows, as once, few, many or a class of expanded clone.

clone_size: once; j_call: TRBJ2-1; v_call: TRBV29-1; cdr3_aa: SVAPSPPYNEQF
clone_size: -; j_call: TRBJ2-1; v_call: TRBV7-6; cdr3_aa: ASSLLAGGNEQF
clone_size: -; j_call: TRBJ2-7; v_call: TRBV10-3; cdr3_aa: ATKGSYEQY
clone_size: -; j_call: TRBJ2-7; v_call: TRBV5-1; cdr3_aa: ASRSNRQGAAYEQY
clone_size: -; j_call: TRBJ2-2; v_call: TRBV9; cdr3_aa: ASSVIGGDTGELF
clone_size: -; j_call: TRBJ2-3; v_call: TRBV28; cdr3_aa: ASSFMTSGRQY
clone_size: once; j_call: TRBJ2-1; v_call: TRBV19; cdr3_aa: ASKDRSLAEYNEQF
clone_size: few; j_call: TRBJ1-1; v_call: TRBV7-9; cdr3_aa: ASNPGPSPLEAF
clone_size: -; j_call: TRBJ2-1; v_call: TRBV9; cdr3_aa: ASSVGGTGAYNEQF
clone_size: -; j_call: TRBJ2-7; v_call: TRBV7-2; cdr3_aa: ASSLVRDRAFSSYEQY
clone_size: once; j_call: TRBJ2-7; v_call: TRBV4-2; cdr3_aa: ASSQTTRLAGAGEQY
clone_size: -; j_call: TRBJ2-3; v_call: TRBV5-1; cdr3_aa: ASSPPTTGGRTDTQY
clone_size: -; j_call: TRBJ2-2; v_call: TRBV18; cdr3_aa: ASSPKTGSTGELF
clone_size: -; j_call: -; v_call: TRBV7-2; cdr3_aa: ASSSYVSYEQY
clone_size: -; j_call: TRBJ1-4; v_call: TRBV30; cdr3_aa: AWSVGGATNEKLF
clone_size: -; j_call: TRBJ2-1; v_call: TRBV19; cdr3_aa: ASSAFSLGASSYNEQF
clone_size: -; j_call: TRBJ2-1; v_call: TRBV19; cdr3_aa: ASRSGPRGHEQF
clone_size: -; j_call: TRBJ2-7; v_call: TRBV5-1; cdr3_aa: ASSLLPAGFSYEQY
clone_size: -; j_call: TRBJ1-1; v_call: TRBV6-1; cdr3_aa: ASSGGGFGTEAF
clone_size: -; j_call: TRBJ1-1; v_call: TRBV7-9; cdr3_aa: ASSLSQGNTEAF
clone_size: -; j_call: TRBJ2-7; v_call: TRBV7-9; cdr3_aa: ASSESYEQY
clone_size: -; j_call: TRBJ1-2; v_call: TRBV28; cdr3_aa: ASSLGAEGNYGYT
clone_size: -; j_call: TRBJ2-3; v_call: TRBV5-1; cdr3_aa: ASSSGLAGGTHTDTQY
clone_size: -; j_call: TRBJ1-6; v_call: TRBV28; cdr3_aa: ASSGQGSSPLH
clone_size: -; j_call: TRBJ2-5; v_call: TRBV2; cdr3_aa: ASTPPSASGRYIQY
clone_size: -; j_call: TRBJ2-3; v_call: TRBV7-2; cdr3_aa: ASSFTGTSGGGTQY
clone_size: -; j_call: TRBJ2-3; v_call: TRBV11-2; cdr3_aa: ASSRTRADTQY
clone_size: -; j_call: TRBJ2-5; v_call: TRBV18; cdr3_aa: ASSPRGGQETQY
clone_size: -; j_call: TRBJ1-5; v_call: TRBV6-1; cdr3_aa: ASSDPGQGFQPQH
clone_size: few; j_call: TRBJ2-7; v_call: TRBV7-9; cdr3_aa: ASSLPGGGEQY
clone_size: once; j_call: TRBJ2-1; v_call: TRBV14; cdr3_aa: ASSPEGSGRAGNEQF
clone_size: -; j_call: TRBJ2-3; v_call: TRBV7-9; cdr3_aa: ASSFQVLLAASTDTQY
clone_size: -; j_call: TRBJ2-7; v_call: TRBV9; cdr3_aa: ASSVLPGDEQY
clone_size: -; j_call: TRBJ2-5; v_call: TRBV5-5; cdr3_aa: ASSLRGSRPETQY
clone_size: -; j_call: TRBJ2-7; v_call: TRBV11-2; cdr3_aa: ASSLRTSASYEQY